The 15 T cell receptor beta chains below come from one sample, sequenced in a study of long-term antiretroviral therapy in people with HIV. An immunoSEQ assay, version v3.0, was performed at survey level. Profiling relied on immunoSEQ multiplex PCR, and the TCRdb table lists in-frame clones only, not all of them. This repertoire shows about 20,000 clones, about 80% found once; its top ten account for roughly 4.2%. Specimen: unsorted PBMCs, collected around 5.9 years after starting antiretroviral therapy. The receptors here all came from a man aged 25-45 years with HIV.

This chain joins TRBV7-9 and TRBJ1-6, with TRBD1 identical over 7 bases. The CDR3 sequence is 14 residues long. J was trimmed by 10 bases and V by 6 bases; bases with no gene match: 9. Germline V gene lookup returns CDR1 SEHNR and CDR2 FQNEAQ (reference sequence). Written as DNA, the CDR3 is TGTGCCAGCAGTTCTACAGGGGAAGAATCACCCCTCCACTTT. Protein sequence: CASSSTGEESPLHF.

This clone has only one observation. The gene calls are TRBV9 and TRBJ1-5, with no clear D. V was shortened by 3 bases and J by 4 bases, with 11 bases between the two germline ends. The CDR3 covers 14 residues. Germline V gene lookup returns CDR1 SGDLS and CDR2 YYNGEE. CDR3 sequence reads: CASSAGNHNQPQHF. The CDR3 DNA sequence: TGTGCCAGCAGCGCCGGGAACCATAATCAGCCCCAGCATTTT.

CDR3 region: CASSWGGIYNEQFF. CDR3 bases: TGTGCCAGCAGTTGGGGGGGCATCTACAATGAGCAGTTCTTC. V usage is TRBV6-6 and J usage is TRBJ2-1, with D perhaps matching TRBD2 (7 bases). Looked up from germline, CDR1 is MNHNY and CDR2 is SVGAGI (reference sequence). Trimming took off 4 bases at V and 3 bases at J, with 10 bases between the two ends. CDR3 length: 14 amino acids.

This sequence joins TRBV19 and TRBJ1-1, with D unclear. V lost 3 bases, J lost 3 bases, and 11 bases lay in between. CDR3 size: 14 residues. Germline assignment: CDR1 LNHDA and CDR2 SQIVND (reference sequence). The CDR3 reads CASSIVNFDTEAFF. The CDR3 coding sequence is TGTGCCAGTAGTATTGTGAATTTTGACACTGAAGCTTTCTTT.

This chain links TRBV10-3 with TRBJ1-6; TRBD1 agrees at 9 bases. Germline loops: CDR1 ENHRY, CDR2 SYGVKD. CDR3 length: 15 amino acids. Germline trimming cut 6 bases from V and 11 bases from J; bases unmatched to any gene: 11. The CDR3 protein is CAISHRDRVDAPLHF. DNA of the CDR3: TGTGCCATCAGCCATCGGGACAGGGTAGATGCACCCCTCCACTTT.

This clone was counted a few times. V is TRBV7-6 and J is TRBJ2-7; the D call may be TRBD1 or TRBD2 (5 bases each). Trimming removed 3 bases from V and 0 bases from J, with 9 bases in between. CDR1 is SGHVS, CDR2 FNYEAQ, per germline. This CDR3 has 14 amino acids. Written as DNA, the CDR3 is TGTGCCAGCAGCTTGGAGGACACCTCCTACGAGCAGTACTTC. The encoded protein is CASSLEDTSYEQYF.

This chain joins TRBV7-3 and TRBJ1-2; TRBD1 matches 10 bases. Trimming removed 5 bases from V and 8 bases from J; junction bases left unmatched: 8. CDR3 length: 14 amino acids. CDR1 and CDR2 from the germline V gene are SGHTA and FQGTGA. Here the CDR3 DNA reads TGTGCCAGCAGCAGACAGGGGGCGGAGGAGGGCTACACCTTC. This encodes CASSRQGAEEGYTF.

The chain links TRBV14 to TRBJ2-5, with D tentatively TRBD2 (7 bases). The germline gives CDR1 SGHDN, CDR2 FVKESK. The CDR3 consists of 14 residues. V gave up 0 bases and J gave up 10 bases, with 15 bases separating them. The CDR3 DNA follows: TGTGCCAGCAGCCAAGAAGGGCGGGGGACAAGCCAGTACTTC. It translates to CASSQEGRGTSQYF.

The V call is TRBV12-5, the J call TRBJ1-1; D unclear. Trimming cost V 8 bases and J 5 bases, with 15 bases left between them. The V gene's germline CDR1 is LGHNT and CDR2 FRNRAP. CDR3 length: 13 residues. The CDR3 nucleotides read TGTGCTAGTACCCCCGCGGTGGGTACTGAAGCTTTCTTT. Its protein is CASTPAVGTEAFF.

The CDR3 DNA is TGTGCAAGTCGAGATGCGGGGTTCTCCTACGAGCAGTACTTC. It codes for CASRDAGFSYEQYF. V is TRBV12-2 and J is TRBJ2-7; the D segment call TRBD2 is taken from the table without a DNA check. TRBV12-2 is noted as a pseudogene. The CDR3 length is 14 residues.

V and J are TRBV7-7 and TRBJ2-5; the match to TRBD2 covers 14 bases. This CDR3 region has 16 residues. In germline, CDR1 is SSHAT, CDR2 FNYEAQ (reference sequence). With 1 base clipped from V and 5 bases from J, the junction kept 3 bases outside the gene matches. The CDR3, as DNA: TGTGCCAGCAGCTTAGTGGGGACTAGCGGGAGTGAGACCCAGTACTTC. It specifies CASSLVGTSGSETQYF. The whole variable domain, remainder taken from reference TRBV7-7 and TRBJ2-5, is GAGVSQSPRYKVTKRGQDVTLRCDPISSHATLYWYQQALGQGPEFLTYFNYEAQPDKSGLPSDRFSAERPEGSISTLTIQRTEQRDSAMYRCASSLVGTSGSETQYFGPGTRLLVL.

J is TRBJ1-2 and V is TRBV9; D is unresolved. Germline CDR1 SGDLS, CDR2 YYNGEE. CDR3 length: 14 residues. V dropped 4 bases and J dropped 8 bases, with 18 bases sitting between them. Here the CDR3 DNA reads TGTGCCAGCAGCCCCCCGTTGGCGGTGCGGGGCTACACCTTC. It codes for CASSPPLAVRGYTF. Using reference TRBV9 and TRBJ1-2 for the parts outside the CDR3, the full variable domain is DSGVTQTPKHLITATGQRVTLRCSPRSGDLSVYWYQQSLDQGLQFLIQYYNGEERAKGNILERFSAQQFPDLHSELNLSSLELGDSALYFCASSPPLAVRGYTFGSGTRLTVV.

This clone showed up just once. The V call is TRBV27, the J call TRBJ2-7, with 7 bases aligning to TRBD2. The V segment lost 3 bases and the J segment 6 bases; nucleotides outside the gene matches: 5. This CDR3 comprises 13 residues. Germline CDR1 MNHEY, CDR2 SMNVEV (reference sequence). The DNA of the CDR3 is TGTGCCAGCAGTTTCGGCGGGAGTAGCGAGCAGTACTTC. Protein sequence: CASSFGGSSEQYF.

V is TRBV4-3 and J is TRBJ2-1, with D uncertain. The CDR3 has 15 residues. Germline lookup yields CDR1 LGHNA and CDR2 YSLEER. Trimming left V 7 bases short and J 0 bases short, with 13 bases between. CDR3 DNA: TGCGCCAGCAACCTAACTCCGAGCTCCTACAATGAGCAGTTCTTC. Its protein product is CASNLTPSSYNEQFF.

V usage is TRBV6-4 and J usage is TRBJ1-5, with D uncertain. The CDR3 consists of 15 residues. The germline V and J ends were trimmed by 5 bases and 0 bases, with 11 bases remaining between them. Germline assignment: CDR1 MRHNA and CDR2 SNTAGT. The CDR3 DNA is TGTGCCAGCAGTCCGGAAAGAGATAGCAATCAGCCCCAGCATTTT. Translating gives CASSPERDSNQPQHF.